This T cell receptor beta chain was captured in a study of blood T cell repertoires in COVID-19. The germline V gene has CDR1 SNHLY and CDR2 FYNNEI. The CDR3 is made up of 16 amino acids. The V gene end was trimmed by 7 bases and the J gene end by 0 bases; junction bases not matched to a gene: 9. Sequencing used immunoSEQ multiplex PCR; TCRdb keeps in-frame clones, though not all of them. The sample shows 280,000 or so clones, 83% of them seen only once. The sequence was collected from a woman aged 50 to 60 who had recovered from COVID-19. Source material: peripheral blood. The V gene is TRBV2, the J gene TRBJ2-3; 8 nucleotides align to TRBD2. CDR3: CASTGSGAPSTDTQYF. CDR3 nucleotides: TGTGCCAGCACAGGTAGCGGGGCTCCTAGCACAGATACGCAGTATTTT.